The entry below gives a single TCR beta chain sequence along with its context. After isolation, RNA underwent reverse transcription to generate cDNA as the sequencing template. Measured with immunoSEQ multiplex PCR; TCRdb has only the in-frame clones, and not every one. The data show around 190,000 clones, with 64% seen just once and 4% to 5% held by the top ten. The sample originates from a study of CD8+ T cells in alopecia areata. The CDR3 spans 12 residues. Between the trimmed V and J ends, which lost 4 bases and 0 bases, there was a span of 3 bases. The germline V gene encodes CDR1 LNHDA and CDR2 SQIVND (reference sequence). Treatment noted: oral pan-JAK inhibitor, 5-10 mg twice daily.

The sequenced sample was CD4+ T cells sorted from blood, obtained at week 4, from a patient treated with tofacitinib. The receptor was derived from a human donor with alopecia areata. The chain combines TRBV19 with TRBJ2-5; D is uncertain. CDR3 protein: CASSTHQETQYF. The CDR3 DNA is TGTGCCAGTAGTACCCACCAAGAGACCCAGTACTTC.